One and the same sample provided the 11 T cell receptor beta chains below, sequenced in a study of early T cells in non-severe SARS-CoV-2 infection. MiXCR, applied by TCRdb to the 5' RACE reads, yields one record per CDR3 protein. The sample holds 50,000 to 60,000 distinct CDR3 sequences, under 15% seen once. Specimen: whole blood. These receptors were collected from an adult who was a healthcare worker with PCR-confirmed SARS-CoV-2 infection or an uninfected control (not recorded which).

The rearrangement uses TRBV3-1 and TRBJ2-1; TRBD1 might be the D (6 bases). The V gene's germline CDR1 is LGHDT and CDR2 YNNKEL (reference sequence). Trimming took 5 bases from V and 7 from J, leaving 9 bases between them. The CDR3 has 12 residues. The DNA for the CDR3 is TGTGCCAGCAGCAACAGGGTGAATGAGCAGTTCTTC. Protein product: CASSNRVNEQFF.

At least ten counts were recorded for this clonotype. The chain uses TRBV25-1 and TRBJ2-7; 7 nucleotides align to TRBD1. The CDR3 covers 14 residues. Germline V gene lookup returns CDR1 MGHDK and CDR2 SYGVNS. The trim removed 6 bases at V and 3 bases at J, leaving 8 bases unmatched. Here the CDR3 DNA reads TGTGCCAGCAGGGAACCGGGACAGAACTACGAGCAGTACTTC. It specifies CASREPGQNYEQYF.

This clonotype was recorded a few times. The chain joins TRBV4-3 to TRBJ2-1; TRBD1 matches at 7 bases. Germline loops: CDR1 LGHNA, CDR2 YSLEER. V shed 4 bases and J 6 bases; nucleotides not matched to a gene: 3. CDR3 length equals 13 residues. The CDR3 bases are TGCGCCAGCAGCCCGGACAGGTTCAATGAGCAGTTCTTC. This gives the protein CASSPDRFNEQFF.

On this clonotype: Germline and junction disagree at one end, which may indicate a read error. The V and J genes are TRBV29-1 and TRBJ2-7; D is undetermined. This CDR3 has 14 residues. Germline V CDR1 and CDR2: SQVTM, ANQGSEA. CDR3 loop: CSVVASINRYGQYF. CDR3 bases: TGCAGCGTTGTGGCATCCATTAATCGCTACGGGCAGTACTTC.

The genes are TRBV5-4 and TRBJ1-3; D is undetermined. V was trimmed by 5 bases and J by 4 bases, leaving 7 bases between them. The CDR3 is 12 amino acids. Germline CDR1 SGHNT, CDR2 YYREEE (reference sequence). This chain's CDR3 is CASSTPGNTIYF. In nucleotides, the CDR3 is TGTGCCAGCAGTACACCCGGAAACACCATATATTTT.

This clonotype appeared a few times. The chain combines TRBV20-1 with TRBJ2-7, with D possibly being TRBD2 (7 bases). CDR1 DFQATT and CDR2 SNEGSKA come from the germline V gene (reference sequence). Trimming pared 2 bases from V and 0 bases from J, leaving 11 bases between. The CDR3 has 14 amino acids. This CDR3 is CSARSGGHSYEQYF. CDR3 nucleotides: TGCAGTGCTAGATCGGGGGGCCACTCCTACGAGCAGTACTTC.

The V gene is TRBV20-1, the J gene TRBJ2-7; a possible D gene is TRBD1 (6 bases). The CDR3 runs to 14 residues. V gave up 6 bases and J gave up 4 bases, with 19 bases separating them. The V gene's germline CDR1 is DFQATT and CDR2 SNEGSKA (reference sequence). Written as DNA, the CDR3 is TGCAGTGCCAGGGGAACCGACAATCTGTACGAGCAGTACTTC. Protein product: CSARGTDNLYEQYF.

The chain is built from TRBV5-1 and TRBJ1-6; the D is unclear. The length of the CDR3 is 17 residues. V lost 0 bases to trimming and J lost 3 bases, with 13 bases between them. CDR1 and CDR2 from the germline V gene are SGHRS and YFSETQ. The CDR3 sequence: CASSLEGGRNYNSPLHF. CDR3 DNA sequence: TGCGCCAGCAGCTTGGAAGGAGGTCGAAACTATAATTCACCCCTCCACTTT.

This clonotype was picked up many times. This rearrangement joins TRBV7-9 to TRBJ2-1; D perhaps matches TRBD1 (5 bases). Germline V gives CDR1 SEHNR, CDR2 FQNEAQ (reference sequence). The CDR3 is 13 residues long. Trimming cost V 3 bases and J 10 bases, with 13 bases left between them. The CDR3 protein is CASSFAGSQEQFF. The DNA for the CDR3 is TGTGCCAGCAGCTTTGCAGGGTCTCAGGAGCAGTTCTTC.

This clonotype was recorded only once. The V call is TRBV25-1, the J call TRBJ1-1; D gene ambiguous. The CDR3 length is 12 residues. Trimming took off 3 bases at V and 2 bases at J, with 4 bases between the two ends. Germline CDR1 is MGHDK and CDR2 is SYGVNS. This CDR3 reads CASSEYNTEAFF. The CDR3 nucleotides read TGTGCCAGCAGTGAGTATAACACTGAAGCTTTCTTT.

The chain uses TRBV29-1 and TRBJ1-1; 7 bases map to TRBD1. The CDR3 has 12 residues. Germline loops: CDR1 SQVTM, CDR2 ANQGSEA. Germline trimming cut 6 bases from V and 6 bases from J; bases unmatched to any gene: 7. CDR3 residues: CSVGNRGSEAFF. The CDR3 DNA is TGCAGCGTCGGCAACAGGGGCTCTGAAGCTTTCTTT.